This T cell receptor (beta chain) was recovered during a study of regulatory T cells in long-lasting Graves disease (dated by TCRdb to about 2021). A note on the overall study: Persistent Graves' disease meant more than 5 years of antithyroid drug treatment with TSH receptor autoantibodies that stayed positive. Patients with persistent Graves' disease were compared with patients with newly diagnosed Graves' disease using TCR sequencing and RNA sequencing of peripheral blood. The study was registered as a clinical trial and conducted in China. A total of around 35 samples underwent TCR sequencing, from some 13 patients with persistent Graves' disease and about 20 patients with newly diagnosed Graves' disease. In the clinical cohort, patients with persistent Graves' disease had used antithyroid drugs for an average of about 10.3 years.

Read against the paper, the sample's time point label means: persistent/refractory GD, antithyroid drugs over 5 years with positive TRAb. For both TCR sequencing and RNA sequencing, RNA was extracted from PBMCs using TRIzol. The diagnosis of Graves' disease was made according to American Thyroid Association guidelines. Recruitment of patients was carried out at an endocrinology department in Xi'an, China. From each patient, around 9 milliliters of peripheral blood was collected into an EDTA anticoagulant tube. Ficoll Paque Plus density gradient separation was used to isolate PBMCs, and no additional T cell sorting was done. An Agilent 2100 Bioanalyzer and agarose gel were used to check RNA quality, and a NanoDrop 2000 was used to measure RNA concentration. The library was made by multiplex PCR. The reads were generated on an Illumina HiSeq 4000. iRepertoire HTBI primers and Arm-PCR amplification of CDR3 regions were used to construct TCR beta libraries. Gel purification was performed on PCR products prior to sequencing. The study's own analysis went as follows. Gene usage analysis of CDR3 amino acid clonotypes used the 62 TRBV and 14 TRBJ segments found across samples. Filtered high-quality paired reads were merged into contigs using COPE and FqMerger. BLAST was used to align contigs to IMGT TRBV, TRBD and TRBJ reference genes, with CDR3 defined following IMGT. Any clonotype with a frequency above 0.1% was classified as a highly expanded clone. Repertoire diversity was measured by Shannon entropy, and V-J evenness by the Gini coefficient. A clonotype found in more than one individual was treated as public. The public reads were quality trimmed at Q25 with fastp and then assembled into clones with MiXCR by TCRdb, keeping productive beta chains. Rows merge per CDR3 protein into single entries with the most common DNA and genes. The V and J calls and clone size come from TCRdb's table, not from the authors' own analysis. This sample lists 600,000 to 800,000 distinct CDR3 sequences; roughly 30% were detected once. Jointly, the top ten make up around 42% of the sample.

This clonotype was seen only a few times. Its antigen is currently not known. Qualities for individual bases were not recorded, and no much larger clone is one base off. Paper-wide results and their limitations: Persistent patients shared more public clonotypes among themselves (around 3,000) than newly diagnosed patients did (more than 850). Only peripheral blood was studied, because thyroid tissue, the primary lesion, was inaccessible. The authors acknowledged the small sample size as a limitation that may reduce accuracy. Only the TCR beta chain was sequenced and analyzed. Lower TCR Shannon entropy and fewer highly expanded clones were observed in persistent Graves' disease patients than in newly diagnosed patients, which suggested clonal expansion. TRBV28, TRBJ1-2 and TRBJ2-5 were preferentially used in persistent disease, while TRBV20-1 and TRBJ2-1 were favored in newly diagnosed disease.

Trimmed from V: 0 bases; trimmed from J: 6 bases; junction bases lacking a gene match: 4. Taken from cysteine to phenylalanine, the CDR3 has 16 residues. Only the CDR3 portion is preserved as DNA: 48 bases, with reading frame beginning at the first base. Per the germline V gene, SGHAT is the CDR1 and FQNNGV is the CDR2. Sequenced material: peripheral blood mononuclear cells (PBMCs), taken when the disease was refractory, from a patient treated with antithyroid drugs. This clonotype was obtained from a female donor with Graves disease. The rearranged chain carries TRBV11-2 and TRBJ1-6; 8 middle bases align to TRBD1. The CDR3: CASSLDGQGFNSPLHF. The DNA sequence is TGTGCCAGCAGCTTAGACGGACAGGGCTTTAATTCACCCCTCCACTTT.